Included here is one TCR beta chain sequence, with context. Residents of about two dozen US areas, aged about 18 to 95 years, made up the participants. Clinical history as reported by participants underpinned cohort assignment. This entry belongs to a study of blood T cell repertoires in COVID-19. Study-wide context: Specimens from acute and convalescent COVID-19 originated in the United States, Italy and Spain.

Per the original data handling: Using reference gene primer amplification, nucleated cell counts were estimated. Clones were sequenced by immunoSEQ multiplex PCR, and TCRdb holds only the in-frame ones, with some missing. V, J and clone size derive from that table, while D and trimming were established from the DNA sequence. The table includes hundreds of thousands of clones, nearly 90% detected once. The J segment lost 0 bases and the V segment lost 2 bases, leaving 6 bases of the junction unmatched. In germline, CDR1 is MDHEN, CDR2 SYDVKM. This CDR3 has 17 amino acids. This sequence originates from a woman aged 18 to 35 with acute COVID-19. V gene TRBV28 combines with J gene TRBJ2-2; 7 bases agree with TRBD1. The sample consisted of PBMCs or T cells enriched from blood (not recorded which). The CDR3 here is CASSLVGQAANTGELFF. The CDR3 DNA sequence: TGTGCCAGCAGTTTAGTAGGACAGGCCGCGAACACCGGGGAGCTGTTTTTT.